The T cell receptor beta chain under discussion was sequenced for a study of T cell responses to AZD1222 COVID-19 vaccine. Overall study context: The study pooled second doses at about 4 or about 12 weeks.

As for this clone: The target antigen is unknown.

This CDR3 has 18 amino acids. The ends lost 1 base at V and 1 base at J; junction bases unmatched: 12. In germline, CDR1 is SGHTA, CDR2 FQGNSA. General study points: Repertoire samples came only from after the peak T cell response.

Assay used: immunoSEQ multiplex PCR; TCRdb lists only in-frame clones, some missing. Counted here are 100,000 to 130,000 clones, around 91% occurring once; the ten biggest clones make up 22%. This chain joins TRBV7-2 and TRBJ2-7; TRBD1 agrees at 8 bases. Sequenced material: peripheral blood, taken on day 0 of AZD1222 vaccination. The clonotype was recovered from an adult in good health. Written as DNA, the CDR3 is TGTGCCAGCAGCTTAGGGTTGCGGGCGACAGGGGCTTCCTACGAGCAGTACTTC. Amino acid sequence: CASSLGLRATGASYEQYF. Complete variable domain (other parts from reference TRBV7-2 and TRBJ2-7): GAGVSQSPSNKVTEKGKDVELRCDPISGHTALYWYRQSLGQGLEFLIYFQGNSAPDKSGLPSDRFSAERTGGSVSTLTIQRTQQEDSAVYLCASSLGLRATGASYEQYFGPGTRLTVT.